The entry that follows covers one T cell receptor beta chain sequence. This entry comes from a study of cytomegalovirus exposure and HLA in healthy donors. PCR used 60 Vbeta primers and 13 Jbeta primers. Method: immunoSEQ multiplex PCR; TCRdb's copy keeps in-frame clones and lacks some. This sample carries about 110,000 clones, roughly 83% of them seen once, and the ten largest clones take 3%. The CDR3 consists of 15 residues. V lost 8 bases and J 4 bases, leaving 20 bases between the germline ends. Germline loops: CDR1 MNHEY, CDR2 SMNVEV (reference sequence). The sequencing input was PBMCs. The receptor's source is a woman younger than 30 in good health and CMV-seropositive. The genes are TRBV27 and TRBJ1-2; D gene uncertain. CDR3 sequence (DNA): TGTGCCAGCTATGAGGCGGGGTCGGGCATCTATGGCTACACCTTC. This gives the protein CASYEAGSGIYGYTF.